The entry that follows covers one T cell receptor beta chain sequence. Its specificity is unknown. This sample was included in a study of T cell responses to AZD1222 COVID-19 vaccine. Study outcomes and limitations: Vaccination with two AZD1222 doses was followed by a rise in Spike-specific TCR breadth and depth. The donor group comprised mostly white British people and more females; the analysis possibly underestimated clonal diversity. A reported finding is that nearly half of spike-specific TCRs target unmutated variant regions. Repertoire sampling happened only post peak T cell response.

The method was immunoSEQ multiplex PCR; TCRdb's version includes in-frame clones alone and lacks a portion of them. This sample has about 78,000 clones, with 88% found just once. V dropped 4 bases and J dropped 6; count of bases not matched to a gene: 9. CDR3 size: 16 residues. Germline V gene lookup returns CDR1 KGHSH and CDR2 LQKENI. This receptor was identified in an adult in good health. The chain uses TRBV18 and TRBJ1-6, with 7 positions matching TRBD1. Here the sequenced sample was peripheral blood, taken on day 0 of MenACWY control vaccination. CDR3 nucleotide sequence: TGTGCCAGCTCACTCGGGGCTACAGGGGTTAATTCACCCCTCCACTTT. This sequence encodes CASSLGATGVNSPLHF.